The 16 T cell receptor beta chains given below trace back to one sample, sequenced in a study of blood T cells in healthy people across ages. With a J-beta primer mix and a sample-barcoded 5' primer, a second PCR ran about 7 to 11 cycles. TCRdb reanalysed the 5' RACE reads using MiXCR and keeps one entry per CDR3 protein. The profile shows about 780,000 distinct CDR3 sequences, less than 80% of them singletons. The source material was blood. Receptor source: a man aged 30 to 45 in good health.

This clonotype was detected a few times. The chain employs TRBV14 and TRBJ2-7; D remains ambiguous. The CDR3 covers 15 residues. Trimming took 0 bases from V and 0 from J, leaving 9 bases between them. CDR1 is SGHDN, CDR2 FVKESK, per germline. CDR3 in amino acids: CASSQERQVSYEQYF. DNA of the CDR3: TGTGCCAGCAGCCAAGAGCGGCAGGTCTCCTACGAGCAGTACTTC.

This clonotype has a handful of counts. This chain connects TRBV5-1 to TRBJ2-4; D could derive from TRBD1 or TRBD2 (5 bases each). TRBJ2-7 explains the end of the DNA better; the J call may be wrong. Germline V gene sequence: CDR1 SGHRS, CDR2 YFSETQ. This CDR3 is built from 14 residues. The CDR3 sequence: CASSLGAGRDEQYF. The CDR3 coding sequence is TGCGCCAGCAGCCTCGGGGCAGGGCGAGACGAGCAGTACTTC.

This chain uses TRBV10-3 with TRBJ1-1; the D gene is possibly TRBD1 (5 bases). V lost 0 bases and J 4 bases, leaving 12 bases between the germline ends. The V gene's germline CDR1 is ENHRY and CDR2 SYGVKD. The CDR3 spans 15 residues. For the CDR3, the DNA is TGTGCCATCAGTGAGTCGGGGGGAGGGGTCACTGAAGCTTTCTTT. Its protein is CAISESGGGVTEAFF.

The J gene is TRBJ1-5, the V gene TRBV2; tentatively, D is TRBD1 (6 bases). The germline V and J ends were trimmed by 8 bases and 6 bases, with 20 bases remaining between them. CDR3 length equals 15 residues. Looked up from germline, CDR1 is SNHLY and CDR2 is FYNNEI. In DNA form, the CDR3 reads TGTGCCAGCCTCCGAGCCCCCGGGGGCGGTCAGCCCCAGCATTTT. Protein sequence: CASLRAPGGGQPQHF.

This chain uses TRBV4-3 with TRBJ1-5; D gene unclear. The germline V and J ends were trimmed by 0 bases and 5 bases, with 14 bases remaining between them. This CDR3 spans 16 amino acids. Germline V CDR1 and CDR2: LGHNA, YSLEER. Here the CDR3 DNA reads TGCGCCAGCAGCCAAGAGATTTCCGGGTGGGATCAGCCCCAGCATTTT. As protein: CASSQEISGWDQPQHF.

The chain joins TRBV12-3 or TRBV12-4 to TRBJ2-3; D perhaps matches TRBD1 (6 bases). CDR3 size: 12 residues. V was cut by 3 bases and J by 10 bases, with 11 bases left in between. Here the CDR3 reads CASSLGADAQYF. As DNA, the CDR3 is TGTGCCAGCAGTTTGGGGGCGGACGCGCAGTATTTT.

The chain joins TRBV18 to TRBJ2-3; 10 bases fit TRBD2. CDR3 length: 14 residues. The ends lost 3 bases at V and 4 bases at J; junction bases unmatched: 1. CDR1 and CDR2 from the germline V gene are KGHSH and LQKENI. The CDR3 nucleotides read TGTGCCAGCTCACCGGGACTAGCGCCAGATACGCAGTATTTT. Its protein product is CASSPGLAPDTQYF. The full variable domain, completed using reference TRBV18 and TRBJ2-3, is NAGVMQNPRHLVRRRGQEARLRCSPMKGHSHVYWYRQLPEEGLKFMVYLQKENIIDESGMPKERFSAEFPKEGPSILRIQQVVRGDSAAYFCASSPGLAPDTQYFGPGTRLTVL.

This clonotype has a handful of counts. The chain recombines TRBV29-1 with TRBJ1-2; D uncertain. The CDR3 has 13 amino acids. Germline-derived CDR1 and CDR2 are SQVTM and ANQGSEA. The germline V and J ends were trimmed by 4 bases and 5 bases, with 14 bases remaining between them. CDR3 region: CSVVGLRRYGYTF. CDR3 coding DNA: TGCAGCGTTGTAGGGCTGAGGAGATATGGCTACACCTTC.

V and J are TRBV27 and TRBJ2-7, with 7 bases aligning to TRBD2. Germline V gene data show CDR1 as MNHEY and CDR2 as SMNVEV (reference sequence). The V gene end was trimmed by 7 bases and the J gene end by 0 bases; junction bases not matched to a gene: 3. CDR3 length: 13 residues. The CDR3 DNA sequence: TGTGCCAGCACGGGAGGCACCTCCTACGAGCAGTACTTC. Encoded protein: CASTGGTSYEQYF.

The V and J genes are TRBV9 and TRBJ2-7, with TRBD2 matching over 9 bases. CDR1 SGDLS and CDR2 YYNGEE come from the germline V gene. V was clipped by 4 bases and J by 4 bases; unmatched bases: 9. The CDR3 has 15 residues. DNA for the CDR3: TGTGCCAGCAGCCGGAGCGGGGGGCAGGCTTACGAGCAGTACTTC. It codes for CASSRSGGQAYEQYF.

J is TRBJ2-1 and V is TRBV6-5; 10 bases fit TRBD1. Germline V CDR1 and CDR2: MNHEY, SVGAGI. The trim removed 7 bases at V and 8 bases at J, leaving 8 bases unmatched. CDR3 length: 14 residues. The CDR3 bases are TGTGCCAGCACAGCCGGGACAGGGGTTGATGAGCAGTTCTTC. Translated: CASTAGTGVDEQFF.

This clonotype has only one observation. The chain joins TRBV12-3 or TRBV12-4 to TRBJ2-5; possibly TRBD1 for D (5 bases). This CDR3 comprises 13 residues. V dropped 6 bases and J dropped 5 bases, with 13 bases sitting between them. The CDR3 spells CASRLPGLETQYF. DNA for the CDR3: TGTGCCAGCAGGTTACCAGGGCTGGAGACCCAGTACTTC.

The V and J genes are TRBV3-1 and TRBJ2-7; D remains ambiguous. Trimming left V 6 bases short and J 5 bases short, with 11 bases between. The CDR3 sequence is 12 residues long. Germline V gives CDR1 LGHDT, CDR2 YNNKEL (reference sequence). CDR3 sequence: CASRFGAHEQYF. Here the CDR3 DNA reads TGTGCCAGCAGATTTGGTGCCCACGAGCAGTACTTC.

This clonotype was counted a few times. CDR3 loop: CSARDFREKLFF. CDR3 nucleotides: TGCAGTGCTAGAGATTTTCGTGAAAAACTGTTTTTT. This sequence joins TRBV20-1 and TRBJ1-4, with D hard to call. V was shortened by 0 bases and J by 7 bases, with 6 bases between the two germline ends. The CDR3 has 12 amino acids. The germline CDR1 and CDR2 sequences are DFQATT and SNEGSKA (reference sequence).

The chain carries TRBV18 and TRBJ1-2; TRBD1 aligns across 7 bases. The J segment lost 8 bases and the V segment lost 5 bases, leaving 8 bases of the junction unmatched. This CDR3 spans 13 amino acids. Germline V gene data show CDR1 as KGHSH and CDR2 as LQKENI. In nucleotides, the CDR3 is TGTGCCAGCTCATCGGACAGGACGGGCGGCTACACCTTC. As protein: CASSSDRTGGYTF.

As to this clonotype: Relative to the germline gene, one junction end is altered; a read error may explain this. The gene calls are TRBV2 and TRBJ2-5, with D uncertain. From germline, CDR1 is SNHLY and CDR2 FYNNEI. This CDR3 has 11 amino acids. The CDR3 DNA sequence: TGTGCCAGCAGTCAAGCGGAGACCCAGTACTTC. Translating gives CASSQAETQYF.